A selection of T cell receptor beta chains follows, all from one sample in a study of T-cell reconstitution after alpha-beta-depleted transplantation in children. TCRdb reanalysed the PCR reads using MiXCR and keeps one entry per CDR3 protein. The sample shows about 130,000 distinct CDR3 sequences, roughly 9.7% of them seen only once. The source material was PBMCs, mostly from graft donor cells, sampled 180 days after TCRalphabeta/CD19-depleted stem cell transplant. These receptors all come from a girl under three years old who had a stem cell transplant for combined immunodeficiency, so the T cells may come from the graft donor. Each CDR3 is given with its conserved first and last residue. The D gene is left open where the match is weak. Clone size is given for some rows only: seen once, a few or many times, or a class if the clone is expanded.

cdr3_aa: CASIQGSTNLRETQYF; cdr3_nt: TGTGCCAGCATTCAGGGGAGCACCAACCTCAGAGAGACCCAGTACTTC; d_call: -; clone_size: few; v_call: TRBV5-5; j_call: TRBJ2-5
cdr3_aa: CSAGLGPYEQYF; cdr3_nt: TGCAGTGCGGGACTAGGGCCCTACGAGCAGTACTTC; d_call: TRBD2; clone_size: -; v_call: TRBV20-1; j_call: TRBJ2-7
cdr3_aa: CASSPYRGTGELFF; cdr3_nt: TGTGCCAGCAGTCCTTATCGGGGGACCGGGGAGCTGTTTTTT; d_call: -; clone_size: few; v_call: TRBV27; j_call: TRBJ2-2
cdr3_aa: CASSPNRGRPQAFF; cdr3_nt: TGTGCCAGCAGTCCAAACAGGGGGCGGCCTCAAGCTTTCTTT; d_call: TRBD1; clone_size: -; v_call: TRBV12-3/TRBV12-4; j_call: TRBJ1-1
cdr3_aa: CASSLSRGPNTGELFF; cdr3_nt: TGCGCCAGCAGCTTGTCCAGGGGGCCTAACACCGGGGAGCTGTTTTTT; d_call: TRBD1; clone_size: few; v_call: TRBV5-1; j_call: TRBJ2-2
cdr3_aa: CASSLGLAENNEQFF; cdr3_nt: TGCGCCAGCAGCTTGGGACTAGCGGAGAACAATGAGCAGTTCTTC; d_call: TRBD2; clone_size: few; v_call: TRBV5-1; j_call: TRBJ2-1
cdr3_aa: CASSLIDRSFAEAFF; cdr3_nt: TGTGCCAGCAGCTTGATTGACAGGTCGTTCGCTGAAGCTTTCTTT; d_call: -; clone_size: -; v_call: TRBV5-6; j_call: TRBJ1-1
cdr3_aa: CASSLTAYGYTF; cdr3_nt: TGTGCCAGCAGCTTGACGGCCTATGGCTACACCTTC; d_call: -; clone_size: -; v_call: TRBV5-6; j_call: TRBJ1-2
cdr3_aa: CSAHRGLEETQYF; cdr3_nt: TGCAGCGCCCACAGGGGGCTGGAAGAGACCCAGTACTTC; d_call: TRBD1; clone_size: few; v_call: TRBV29-1; j_call: TRBJ2-5
cdr3_aa: CAISEPGQGVTDTQYF; cdr3_nt: TGTGCCATCAGTGAGCCGGGACAGGGGGTCACAGATACGCAGTATTTT; d_call: TRBD1; clone_size: few; v_call: TRBV10-3; j_call: TRBJ2-3
cdr3_aa: CASRGSGGQGPYNEQFF; cdr3_nt: TGCGCCAGCAGGGGGTCTGGCGGGCAGGGCCCCTACAATGAGCAGTTCTTC; d_call: -; clone_size: few; v_call: TRBV5-1; j_call: TRBJ2-1
cdr3_aa: CASSPPTQGPPYEQYF; cdr3_nt: TGTGCCAGCTCACCACCGACGCAAGGGCCACCGTACGAGCAGTACTTC; d_call: -; clone_size: -; v_call: TRBV18; j_call: TRBJ2-7
cdr3_aa: CSARQGFNTGELFF; cdr3_nt: TGCAGTGCTAGACAGGGTTTTAACACCGGGGAGCTGTTTTTT; d_call: -; clone_size: many; v_call: TRBV20-1; j_call: TRBJ2-2
cdr3_aa: CASSTTAGGASFF; cdr3_nt: TGTGCCAGCTCAACCACAGCAGGGGGCGCGTCTTTCTTT; d_call: TRBD1; clone_size: -; v_call: TRBV18; j_call: TRBJ1-1
cdr3_aa: CAISHDRERTDTQYF; cdr3_nt: TGTGCCATCAGCCACGACAGGGAGCGCACAGATACGCAGTATTTT; d_call: TRBD1; clone_size: few; v_call: TRBV10-3; j_call: TRBJ2-3
cdr3_aa: CSAHNQGNEQFF; cdr3_nt: TGCAGTGCCCATAACCAGGGCAATGAGCAGTTCTTC; d_call: -; clone_size: few; v_call: TRBV20-1; j_call: TRBJ2-1
cdr3_aa: CASSFGWSKNIQYF; cdr3_nt: TGTGCCAGCAGTTTTGGGTGGTCCAAAAACATTCAGTACTTC; d_call: -; clone_size: -; v_call: TRBV12-3/TRBV12-4; j_call: TRBJ2-4
cdr3_aa: CSARFSGGASDTQYF; cdr3_nt: TGCAGTGCTAGATTTAGCGGGGGGGCGTCAGATACGCAGTATTTT; d_call: TRBD2; clone_size: few; v_call: TRBV20-1; j_call: TRBJ2-3
cdr3_aa: CASSLFRDSYGGELFF; cdr3_nt: TGTGCCAGCAGCTTATTCCGGGACTCCTACGGCGGGGAGCTGTTTTTT; d_call: -; clone_size: -; v_call: TRBV11-2; j_call: TRBJ2-2
cdr3_aa: CASSASGSRDGELFF; cdr3_nt: TGTGCCAGCAGCGCAAGCGGGAGCCGGGACGGGGAGCTGTTTTTT; d_call: TRBD2; clone_size: -; v_call: TRBV7-8; j_call: TRBJ2-2
cdr3_aa: CSALKTRQETQYF; cdr3_nt: TGCAGTGCGCTGAAGACTAGGCAAGAGACCCAGTACTTC; d_call: -; clone_size: few; v_call: TRBV20-1; j_call: TRBJ2-5
cdr3_aa: CSARQGELYEQYF; cdr3_nt: TGCAGTGCGCGACAGGGGGAACTCTACGAGCAGTACTTC; d_call: TRBD1; clone_size: -; v_call: TRBV20-1; j_call: TRBJ2-7
cdr3_aa: CASSQAPRGQGSYEQYF; cdr3_nt: TGCGCCAGCAGCCAAGCCCCCAGGGGACAGGGCTCCTACGAGCAGTACTTC; d_call: TRBD1; clone_size: -; v_call: TRBV4-3; j_call: TRBJ2-7
cdr3_aa: CSARGRSGYEQYF; cdr3_nt: TGCAGTGCTAGGGGTAGGTCGGGCTACGAGCAGTACTTC; d_call: -; clone_size: -; v_call: TRBV20-1; j_call: TRBJ2-7
cdr3_aa: CASSSYRGAGETQYF; cdr3_nt: TGTGCCAGCAGCTCATACAGGGGCGCGGGGGAGACCCAGTACTTC; d_call: -; clone_size: many; v_call: TRBV7-9; j_call: TRBJ2-5
cdr3_aa: CASRAREPPRYEQYF; cdr3_nt: TGTGCCAGCAGGGCTAGGGAGCCCCCTCGCTACGAGCAGTACTTC; d_call: -; clone_size: few; v_call: TRBV2; j_call: TRBJ2-7
cdr3_aa: CSALGTSQETQYF; cdr3_nt: TGCAGTGCTCTCGGGACTTCGCAAGAGACCCAGTACTTC; d_call: -; clone_size: -; v_call: TRBV20-1; j_call: TRBJ2-5
cdr3_aa: CASSYFQGALNQPQHF; cdr3_nt: TGTGCCAGCAGTTACTTCCAGGGCGCTCTCAATCAGCCCCAGCATTTT; d_call: -; clone_size: -; v_call: TRBV6-5; j_call: TRBJ1-5
cdr3_aa: CASSPGQTRLGANVLTF; cdr3_nt: TGTGCCAGCAGTCCAGGACAGACACGGCTGGGGGCCAACGTCCTGACTTTC; d_call: -; clone_size: many; v_call: TRBV27; j_call: TRBJ2-6
cdr3_aa: CASSTEGADTQYF; cdr3_nt: TGTGCCAGCAGTACCGAGGGGGCAGATACGCAGTATTTT; d_call: -; clone_size: few; v_call: TRBV7-9; j_call: TRBJ2-3
cdr3_aa: CSARNWWEGRYEQYF; cdr3_nt: TGCAGTGCTAGAAATTGGTGGGAGGGAAGGTACGAGCAGTACTTC; d_call: TRBD2; clone_size: many; v_call: TRBV20-1; j_call: TRBJ2-7
cdr3_aa: CSAPMLAEEQFF; cdr3_nt: TGCAGTGCTCCTATGCTAGCGGAGGAGCAGTTCTTC; d_call: TRBD2; clone_size: -; v_call: TRBV20-1; j_call: TRBJ2-1
cdr3_aa: CSAGPGLRTNSPLHF; cdr3_nt: TGCAGTGCTGGCCCGGGACTGCGGACTAATTCACCCCTCCACTTT; d_call: -; clone_size: -; v_call: TRBV20-1; j_call: TRBJ1-6
cdr3_aa: CASSFLAGSTDTQYF; cdr3_nt: TGTGCCAGCAGCTTTCTAGCGGGGAGCACAGATACGCAGTATTTT; d_call: TRBD2; clone_size: -; v_call: TRBV5-8; j_call: TRBJ2-3
cdr3_aa: CASSLVPIETQYF; cdr3_nt: TGTGCCAGCAGTTTAGTCCCCATCGAGACCCAGTACTTC; d_call: -; clone_size: few; v_call: TRBV12-3/TRBV12-4; j_call: TRBJ2-5
cdr3_aa: CASSVLAGGNEQFF; cdr3_nt: TGCGCCAGCAGCGTACTAGCGGGAGGGAATGAGCAGTTCTTC; d_call: TRBD2; clone_size: few; v_call: TRBV5-1; j_call: TRBJ2-1
cdr3_aa: CAISDRTNYGYTF; cdr3_nt: TGTGCCATCAGTGACAGGACTAACTATGGCTACACCTTC; d_call: -; clone_size: few; v_call: TRBV10-3; j_call: TRBJ1-2
cdr3_aa: CASSVRGVETQYF; cdr3_nt: TGTGCCAGCAGCGTACGAGGGGTGGAGACCCAGTACTTC; d_call: -; clone_size: few; v_call: TRBV9; j_call: TRBJ2-5
cdr3_aa: CASRRGQRNQPQHF; cdr3_nt: TGTGCCTCCCGCCGGGGACAGCGAAATCAGCCCCAGCATTTT; d_call: TRBD1; clone_size: few; v_call: TRBV28; j_call: TRBJ1-5
cdr3_aa: CASSLEGLGDEQFF; cdr3_nt: TGTGCCAGCAGCTTAGAGGGGCTGGGTGATGAGCAGTTCTTC; d_call: -; clone_size: -; v_call: TRBV7-2; j_call: TRBJ2-1